This T cell receptor (beta chain) emerged from a study of vaccination effects on CD4 cells after COVID-19. Study at large: About 1.8 million PBMC were seeded per well and grown in the presence of about 10 IU/ml IL-2 and about 10 ug/ml peptides. Whole-study results and caveats: The study had few convalescent patients and no early post-infection timepoints.

Following culture for approximately 11 days, CD4+ T cells were isolated. IL-2 medium supplanted half the medium on days 3 and 7. For this clone: Its antigen is not identified.

CDR3 size: 13 residues. Germline V gives CDR1 MNHEY, CDR2 SVGAGI. V was shortened by 6 bases and J by 5 bases, with 13 bases between the two germline ends. Sequencing used immunoSEQ multiplex PCR; TCRdb keeps in-frame clones, though not all of them. Among around 30,000 clones listed, 65% were seen once. The chain couples TRBV6-5 to TRBJ2-5; TRBD1 is a possible D gene (6 bases). The sequence came from a human donor who received a COVID-19 vaccine. The material sequenced was CD4+ T cells from PBMCs cultured without peptide, taken before COVID-19 vaccination. The CDR3 nucleotides read TGTGCCAGCAGGTCAGGGGCAGGGGAGACCCAGTACTTC. This sequence encodes CASRSGAGETQYF.